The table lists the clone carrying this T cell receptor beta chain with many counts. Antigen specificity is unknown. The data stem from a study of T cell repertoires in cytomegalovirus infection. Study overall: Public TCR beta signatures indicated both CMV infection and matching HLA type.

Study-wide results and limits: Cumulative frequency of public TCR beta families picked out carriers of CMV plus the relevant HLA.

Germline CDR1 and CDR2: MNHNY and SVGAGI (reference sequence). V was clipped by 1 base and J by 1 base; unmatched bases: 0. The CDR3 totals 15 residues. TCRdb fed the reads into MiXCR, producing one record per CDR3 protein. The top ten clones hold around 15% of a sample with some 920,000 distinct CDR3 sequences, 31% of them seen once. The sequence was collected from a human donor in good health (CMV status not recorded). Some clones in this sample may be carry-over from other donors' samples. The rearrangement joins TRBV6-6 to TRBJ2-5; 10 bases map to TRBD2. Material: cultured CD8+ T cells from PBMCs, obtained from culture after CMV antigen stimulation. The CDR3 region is CASSYLAGGQETQYF. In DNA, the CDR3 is TGTGCCAGCAGTTACTTAGCGGGGGGCCAAGAGACCCAGTACTTC.